A selection of T cell receptor beta chains follows, all from one sample in a study of technical replicates of blood from a few donors. Measured with immunoSEQ multiplex PCR; TCRdb has only the in-frame clones, and not every one. This table has about 59,000 clones, around 93% appearing once. Sequencing input: PBMCs. These receptors came from a human donor in good health. Some clones in this sample may be carry-over from other donors' samples. The CDR3 runs from the conserved cysteine through the conserved F or W. D genes are given only for firm matches. Size values are once, few and many counts, or a class for expanded clones, and some rows have none.

>TRBV9|-|TRBJ2-5|-
TGTGCCAGCAGCGCCCGCGAAGGGAGGGAGACCCAGTACTTC
CASSAREGRETQYF
>TRBV19|-|TRBJ2-3|TRBD1
TGTGCCAGTAGTTCGACCGGGACAGGGTCAGATACGCAGTATTTT
CASSSTGTGSDTQYF
>TRBV4-3|-|TRBJ2-1|TRBD2
TGCGCCAGCAGCCAAGATGCGGGGGACCACTACAATGAGCAGTTCTTC
CASSQDAGDHYNEQFF
>TRBV29-1|-|TRBJ2-7|-
TGCAGCGTTGAGATTTCCACGATGAGGGCCTACGAGCAGTACTTC
CSVEISTMRAYEQYF
>TRBV7-9|-|TRBJ2-1|-
TGTGCCAGCAGCCCCCGCAGCGGGTGGGTCTACAATGAGCAGTTCTTC
CASSPRSGWVYNEQFF
>TRBV11-3|few|TRBJ1-6|TRBD1
TGTGCCAGCAGCTCACGACAGGGTGCACCCCTCCACTTT
CASSSRQGAPLHF
>TRBV20-1|-|TRBJ2-7|-
TGCAGTGCACAGGGAACCTACGAGCAGTACTTC
CSAQGTYEQYF
>TRBV11-2|-|TRBJ1-2|-
TGTGCCAGCAGCTTAACGCCCGACAGCGCCTATGGCTACACCTTC
CASSLTPDSAYGYTF
>TRBV4-2|-|TRBJ2-1|-
TGTGCCAGCAGCCAAGCGTTAGCGATAAATGAGCAGTTCTTC
CASSQALAINEQFF
>TRBV6-1|-|TRBJ2-3|TRBD2
TGTGCCAGCAGTGTCGAGCCTAGCGGGAGGGCAGATACGCAGTATTTT
CASSVEPSGRADTQYF
>TRBV6-6|-|TRBJ2-7|TRBD2
TGTGCCAGCAGACACACAACTAGCGGGGAGTACGAGCAGTACTTC
CASRHTTSGEYEQYF
>TRBV10-3|-|TRBJ2-2|TRBD2
TGTGCCATCAGTGAGTCAAGCGGGGGCCCCACCGGGGAGCTGTTTTTT
CAISESSGGPTGELFF
>TRBV4-3|-|TRBJ1-1|-
TGCGCCAGCAGCCAAGACCAAGACAGTGAAGCTTTCTTT
CASSQDQDSEAFF
>TRBV7-2|-|TRBJ2-7|-
TGTGCCAGCAGCTTAGATTCCGCGACACCTACCTACGAGCAGTACTTC
CASSLDSATPTYEQYF
>TRBV19|-|TRBJ2-2|-
TGTGCCAGTATTTCCCCAGCCGGGGAGCTGTTTTTT
CASISPAGELFF
>TRBV6-6|-|TRBJ2-5|TRBD2
TGTGCCAGCAGTCTCGGGACTAGCGGGCCACAAGAGACCCAGTACTTC
CASSLGTSGPQETQYF
>TRBV6-1|-|TRBJ2-3|TRBD2
TGTGCCAGCAGTGAAGGGACTAGCGGGAGGGTAGATACGCAGTATTTT
CASSEGTSGRVDTQYF
>TRBV2|-|TRBJ1-2|-
TGTGCCAGCAGTGGGGCTTCAGAGGGTTTTGGCTATGGCTACACCTTC
CASSGASEGFGYGYTF
>TRBV2|-|TRBJ2-5|-
TGTGCCAGCAGTGGCAGGGCGGAGACCCAGTACTTC
CASSGRAETQYF
>TRBV2|-|TRBJ2-3|-
TGTGCCAGCAGTGTTTTGGCGGGCCGCACAGATACGCAGTATTTT
CASSVLAGRTDTQYF
>TRBV5-8|-|TRBJ2-1|TRBD2
TGTGCCAGCAGCTTACCGGGACTAGCGGTCTACAATGAGCAGTTCTTC
CASSLPGLAVYNEQFF
>TRBV7-8|-|TRBJ1-3|-
TGTGCCAGCAGCTTAGAGCCAGGGTGGCGTGGAAACACCATATATTTT
CASSLEPGWRGNTIYF
>TRBV4-2|once|TRBJ2-2|TRBD2
TGTGCCAGCAGCCGAGGGACTAGCGGGGTGAACACCGGGGAGCTGTTTTTT
CASSRGTSGVNTGELFF
>TRBV2|-|TRBJ1-1|-
TGTGCCAGCAGTGAAGCGCCAGGTTCGAACACTGAAGCTTTCTTT
CASSEAPGSNTEAFF
>TRBV5-6|-|TRBJ1-3|-
TGTGCCAGCAGCTCAACGGCCCAGGGTCGGGCTGGAAACACCATATATTTT
CASSSTAQGRAGNTIYF
>TRBV7-9|-|TRBJ2-7|-
TGTGCCAGCAGCTCTCGGGACTGGATTTCCTACGAGCAGTACTTC
CASSSRDWISYEQYF
>TRBV5-4|-|TRBJ2-7|-
TGTGCCAGCAGCTTCTGGGGGCGGAACGAGCAGTACTTC
CASSFWGRNEQYF
>TRBV7-7|-|TRBJ2-7|TRBD1
TGTGCCAGCAGCCCGATCGGGACAGGCGTAGGCGAGCAGTACTTC
CASSPIGTGVGEQYF
>TRBV5-1|-|TRBJ2-1|TRBD2
TGCGCCAGCAGCTTCATGGCGGGAGTCGCCGATGAGCAGTTCTTC
CASSFMAGVADEQFF